What follows is one TCR beta chain and its context. V lost 0 bases and J lost 5, with 15 bases in between. Germline values: CDR1 LNHNV, CDR2 YYDKDF (reference sequence). CDR3 size: 16 residues. These data are taken from a study of shared clonotypes between healthy human individuals. This table comes from immunoSEQ multiplex PCR, and its TCRdb copy is limited to in-frame clones, with some not included. This sample carries about 2.2 million clones, 80% to 95% of them seen once, and the ten largest clones take 1.5% to 2%. Naivety among CD8 cells was defined by CD45RO negativity and positive CCR7 selection, thereby excluding terminally differentiated effector memory CD45RA+ cells.

V is TRBV15 and J is TRBJ2-3, with D perhaps TRBD2 (5 bases). This TCR derives from a young man in good health. Some clones in this sample may be carry-over from other donors' samples. Material: naive CD8+ T cells from PBMCs. The CDR3 DNA reads TGTGCCACCAGCAGAGATCGGGAAACCGAGCAAGATACGCAGTATTTT. It specifies CATSRDRETEQDTQYF.